This entry lists 21 T cell receptor beta chains sequenced from one sample in a study of TIL therapy for anti-PD-1-resistant metastatic lung cancer. Time point noted: pre-treatment sample, taken before nivolumab and TIL therapy. The tumor samples were excised metastases, mostly pleural nodules or supraclavicular lymph nodes. This was the immunoSEQ v3 assay. The method was immunoSEQ multiplex PCR; TCRdb's version includes in-frame clones alone and lacks a portion of them. The top ten clones hold approximately 5.6% of a sample with 45,000 to 60,000 clones, less than 75% of them seen once. The specimen comprised tumor tissue, sampled at baseline. The receptor source for this set is a person between 25 and 80 years old with non-small cell lung cancer.

J is TRBJ2-7 and V is TRBV7-8, with unresolved D. The CDR3 totals 15 residues. From germline, CDR1 is SGHVS and CDR2 FQNEAQ. Trimming removed 4 bases from V and 3 bases from J, with 16 bases in between. As DNA, the CDR3 is TGTGCCAGCAGCTCCACTATCGGTATAGTCTACGAGCAGTACTTC. The encoded protein is CASSSTIGIVYEQYF. The whole variable domain, remainder taken from reference TRBV7-8 and TRBJ2-7, is GAGVSQSPRYKVAKRGQDVALRCDPISGHVSLFWYQQALGQGPEFLTYFQNEAQLDKSGLPSDRFFAERPEGSVSTLKIQRTQQEDSAVYLCASSSTIGIVYEQYFGPGTRLTVT.

The chain employs TRBV21-1 and TRBJ1-5; the D call in the table, TRBD1, was not verified against the DNA. TRBV21-1 is shown as a pseudogene. This CDR3 is built from 18 residues. The CDR3 DNA reads TGTGCCAGCAGCAAGGGTGTGGACAGGAGATATAGCAATCAGCCCCAGCATTTT. Its protein is CASSKGVDRRYSNQPQHF.

CDR3: CASSPGQGTYNEQFF. Here the CDR3 DNA reads TGTGCCAGCAGCCCAGGACAGGGGACCTACAATGAGCAGTTCTTC. The genes are TRBV7-9 and TRBJ2-1; 9 nucleotides agree with TRBD1. The CDR3 is 15 amino acids. After removal of 5 bases from V and 2 bases from J, the junction contained 4 bases not matched to a gene. Germline CDR1 reads SEHNR; CDR2 reads FQNEAQ (reference sequence).

The chain is built from TRBV5-5 and TRBJ2-4, with D hard to call. Trimming pared 0 bases from V and 4 bases from J, leaving 5 bases between. Germline V CDR1 and CDR2: SGHKS, YYEKEE (reference sequence). The CDR3 is 13 residues long. CDR3 in amino acids: CASSLAQKNIQYF. The CDR3 coding sequence is TGTGCCAGCAGCTTGGCCCAGAAAAACATTCAGTACTTC.

This clone has only a few counts. The chain recombines TRBV11-2 with TRBJ1-2; maybe TRBD1 (5 bases). Germline assignment: CDR1 SGHAT and CDR2 FQNNGV. The V end lost 5 bases, the J end lost 6 bases, and 25 bases lay between the germline ends. There are 17 residues in the CDR3. CDR3 residues: CASSPRRSTGHAHGYTF. The DNA for the CDR3 is TGTGCCAGCAGCCCCAGGAGGAGCACAGGCCACGCGCATGGCTACACCTTC. Full variable domain (rest looked up from reference TRBV11-2 and TRBJ1-2): EAGVAQSPRYKIIEKRQSVAFWCNPISGHATLYWYQQILGQGPKLLIQFQNNGVVDDSQLPKDRFSAERLKGVDSTLKIQPAKLEDSAVYLCASSPRRSTGHAHGYTFGSGTRLTVV.

The chain couples TRBV9 to TRBJ1-4; unclear D gene. Looked up from germline, CDR1 is SGDLS and CDR2 is YYNGEE. The CDR3 runs 14 residues. V shed 4 bases and J shed 3 bases, with 10 bases lying between them. DNA of the CDR3: TGTGCCAGCAGCCCACACGGCTCTAATGAAAAACTGTTTTTT. Its protein product is CASSPHGSNEKLFF.

V and J are TRBV28 and TRBJ1-2, with a weak D call TRBD1 (6 bases). This CDR3 contains 12 residues. Germline V gene data show CDR1 as MDHEN and CDR2 as SYDVKM. Trimming cost V 8 bases and J 4 bases, with 11 bases left between them. CDR3 loop: CASSDSPYGYTF. The DNA for the CDR3 is TGTGCCAGCTCGGACAGCCCCTATGGCTACACCTTC.

The chain carries TRBV4-2 and TRBJ2-1; 9 nucleotides match TRBD2. Germline lookup yields CDR1 LGHNA and CDR2 YNFKEQ. The CDR3 totals 14 residues. V lost 4 bases, J lost 9 bases, and 7 bases stayed unmatched. The CDR3 region is CASSRPAGGLEQFF. Written as DNA, the CDR3 is TGTGCCAGCAGCCGACCAGCGGGGGGCCTTGAGCAGTTCTTC.

The V and J genes are TRBV2 and TRBJ1-1; the match to TRBD1 covers 9 bases. V lost 4 bases to trimming and J lost 10 bases; unmatched junction nucleotides: 10. The germline CDR1 and CDR2 sequences are SNHLY and FYNNEI. The CDR3 covers 14 residues. DNA for the CDR3: TGTGCCAGCAGTGGCCCGGGACAGGGTTGGGTAGCTTTCTTT. This codes for CASSGPGQGWVAFF.

The chain links TRBV7-2 to TRBJ2-5; a weak D match, TRBD2 (5 bases). Germline CDR1 and CDR2: SGHTA and FQGNSA. V was shortened by 4 bases and J by 4 bases, with 13 bases between the two germline ends. The CDR3 is 14 amino acids. CDR3 DNA sequence: TGTGCCAGCAGCTCCTTTCGCGGGCGAGAGACCCAGTACTTC. Translated, it gives CASSSFRGRETQYF.

J is TRBJ1-3 and V is TRBV2; D ambiguous. Germline-derived CDR1 and CDR2 are SNHLY and FYNNEI. Trimming left V 3 bases short and J 4 bases short, with 1 base between. This CDR3 has 11 amino acids. The CDR3 sequence: CASSEGNTIYF. In DNA, the CDR3 is TGTGCCAGCAGTGAGGGAAACACCATATATTTT.

This clone has a handful of counts. The rearrangement links TRBV29-1 to TRBJ2-3; TRBD2 is a possible D gene (6 bases). The CDR3 extends over 14 amino acids. CDR1 is SQVTM and CDR2 is ANQGSEA in the germline V gene. V was pared by 8 bases and J by 1 base, with 16 bases between. CDR3 coding DNA: TGCAGCACCAGGAGGGGTATAGGCACAGATACGCAGTATTTT. This sequence encodes CSTRRGIGTDTQYF.

V and J are TRBV28 and TRBJ2-5; 13 nucleotides agree with TRBD2. CDR1 is MDHEN, CDR2 SYDVKM, per germline. The CDR3 contains 16 residues. Germline trimming cut 5 bases from V and 4 bases from J; bases unmatched to any gene: 7. The DNA for the CDR3 is TGTGCCAGCAGTACCAGGACTAGCGGGAGTCGAGAGACCCAGTACTTC. The encoded protein is CASSTRTSGSRETQYF.

The V and J genes are TRBV19 and TRBJ1-2; D is unclear. Per germline, CDR1 LNHDA and CDR2 SQIVND (reference sequence). The length of the CDR3 is 12 residues. V was cut by 8 bases and J by 3 bases, with 10 bases left in between. The DNA of the CDR3 is TGTGCCAGTTCGATCGTGGACTATGGCTACACCTTC. Its protein product is CASSIVDYGYTF.

This clone was seen a handful of times. The chain uses TRBV6-5 and TRBJ1-3; D gene uncertain. Germline V gene lookup returns CDR1 MNHEY and CDR2 SVGAGI. This CDR3 has 15 amino acids. Deletions cut 0 bases from V and 5 bases from J, with 11 bases between. CDR3 amino acids: CASSYSSFGRNTIYF. CDR3 nucleotide sequence: TGTGCCAGCAGTTACTCGAGTTTCGGGAGAAACACCATATATTTT.

This sequence joins TRBV27 and TRBJ2-7; TRBD1 aligns across 8 bases. Germline V CDR1 and CDR2: MNHEY, SMNVEV (reference sequence). This CDR3 contains 13 residues. J gave up 4 bases and V 3 bases, and 2 bases lay outside the gene matches. The DNA of the CDR3 is TGTGCCAGCAGTTTCGACAGGGGATACGAGCAGTACTTC. Encoded protein: CASSFDRGYEQYF.

The chain has TRBV18 and TRBJ1-2; TRBD1 matches at 8 bases. The CDR3 extends over 14 amino acids. Germline lookup yields CDR1 KGHSH and CDR2 LQKENI. V lost 2 bases, J lost 6 bases, and 5 bases stayed unmatched. The CDR3 DNA reads as TGTGCCAGCTCACCAGGAGACAGGGGCAATGGCTACACCTTC. The encoded protein is CASSPGDRGNGYTF.

The V gene is TRBV7-8, the J gene TRBJ1-6; 8 positions agree with TRBD1. Germline assignment: CDR1 SGHVS and CDR2 FQNEAQ. CDR3 length: 15 residues. Unmatched junction bases numbered 11, after V lost 6 bases and J lost 10 bases. This CDR3 is CASSFMGTGGSPLHF. The CDR3 region has the DNA TGTGCCAGCAGTTTTATGGGGACAGGCGGCTCACCCCTCCACTTT.

CDR3 DNA sequence: TGTGCCAGCAGTTTAAGGACAGGGGTCTCACCCCTCCACTTT. As protein: CASSLRTGVSPLHF. The chain joins TRBV28 to TRBJ1-6; 9 bases are a match to TRBD1. Germline lookup yields CDR1 MDHEN and CDR2 SYDVKM. This CDR3 has 14 residues. The V and J ends lost 2 bases and 10 bases, in that order; junction bases with no gene match: 3.

The rearrangement uses TRBV28 and TRBJ1-6, with D perhaps matching TRBD1 (6 bases). The CDR3 runs to 15 residues. V shed 6 bases and J shed 8 bases, with 17 bases lying between them. Germline values: CDR1 MDHEN, CDR2 SYDVKM. CDR3: CASRLGDTTDSPLHF. CDR3 coding DNA: TGTGCCAGCAGACTCGGGGACACCACGGATTCACCCCTCCACTTT.

The rearrangement joins TRBV5-1 to TRBJ2-5, with 11 bases matching TRBD1. CDR1 is SGHRS, CDR2 YFSETQ, per germline. V lost 4 bases and J lost 4; bases outside the gene matches: 3. This CDR3 is built from 14 residues. In nucleotides, the CDR3 is TGCGCCAGCAGCCCCGGGACAGGGGGAGAGACCCAGTACTTC. This encodes CASSPGTGGETQYF.